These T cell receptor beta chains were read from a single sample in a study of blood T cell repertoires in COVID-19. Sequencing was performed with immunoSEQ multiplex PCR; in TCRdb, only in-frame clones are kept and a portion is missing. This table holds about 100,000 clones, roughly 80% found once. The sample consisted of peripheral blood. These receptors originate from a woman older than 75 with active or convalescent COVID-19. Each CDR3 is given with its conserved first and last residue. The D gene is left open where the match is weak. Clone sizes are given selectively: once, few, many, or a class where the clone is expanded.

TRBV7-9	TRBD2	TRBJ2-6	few	CASSRGTSGEAGANVLTF	TGTGCCAGCAGCCGGGGGACTAGCGGGGAAGCTGGGGCCAACGTCCTGACTTTC
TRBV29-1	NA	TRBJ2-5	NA	CSVHHYNRDQETQYF	TGCAGCGTTCACCACTATAACAGGGACCAAGAGACCCAGTACTTC
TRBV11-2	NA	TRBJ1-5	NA	CASSFHRDQPQHF	TGTGCCAGCAGCTTCCACCGAGATCAGCCCCAGCATTTT
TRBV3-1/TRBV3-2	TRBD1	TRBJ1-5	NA	CASSQDVRGRGQPQHF	TGTGCCAGCAGCCAAGACGTTAGGGGGCGCGGTCAGCCCCAGCATTTT
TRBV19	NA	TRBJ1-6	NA	CASSGQSNSPLHF	TGTGCCAGTAGCGGACAGAGTAATTCACCCCTCCACTTT
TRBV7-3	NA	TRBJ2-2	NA	CASSSAGFPGELFF	TGTGCCAGCAGCTCGGCAGGGTTCCCCGGGGAGCTGTTTTTT
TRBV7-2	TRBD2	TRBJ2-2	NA	CASSLVGLAGGYTGELFF	TGTGCCAGCAGCTTAGTTGGACTAGCGGGGGGGTACACCGGGGAGCTGTTTTTT
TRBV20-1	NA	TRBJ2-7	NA	CSASRDLIYEQYF	TGCAGTGCTAGTCGGGATTTAATCTACGAGCAGTACTTC
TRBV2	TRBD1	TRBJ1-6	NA	CASLRQGSGSPLHF	TGTGCCAGCCTGAGACAGGGATCGGGTTCACCCCTCCACTTT
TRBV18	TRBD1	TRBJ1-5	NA	CASSPGTVSNQPQHF	TGTGCCAGCTCACCGGGGACAGTTAGCAATCAGCCCCAGCATTTT
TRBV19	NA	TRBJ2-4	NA	CASSTAGTGKNIQYF	TGTGCCAGTAGTACGGCAGGTACAGGCAAAAACATTCAGTACTTC
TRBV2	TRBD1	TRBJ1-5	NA	CASSAGTVSNQPQHF	TGTGCCAGCAGTGCGGGGACAGTTAGCAATCAGCCCCAGCATTTT
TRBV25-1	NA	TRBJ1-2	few	CASSEPGVSYGYTF	TGTGCCAGCAGTGAACCGGGTGTATCCTATGGCTACACCTTC
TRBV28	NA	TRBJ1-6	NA	CASGTTGHTRPPLHF	TGTGCCAGCGGCACCACTGGGCACACCCGACCACCCCTCCACTTT
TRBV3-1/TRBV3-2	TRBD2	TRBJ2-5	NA	CASSQAFSGRRRETQYF	TGTGCCAGCAGCCAAGCCTTTAGCGGGAGGAGGAGGGAGACCCAGTACTTC
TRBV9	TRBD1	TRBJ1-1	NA	CASSGDRGHVSEAFF	TGTGCCAGCAGCGGGGACAGGGGGCATGTATCTGAAGCTTTCTTT
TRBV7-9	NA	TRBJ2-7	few	CASSFIYEQYF	TGTGCCAGCAGCTTTATCTACGAGCAGTACTTC
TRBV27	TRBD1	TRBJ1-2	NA	CASSLAPPTGGPYGYTF	TGTGCCAGCAGTTTAGCTCCCCCTACAGGGGGCCCTTATGGCTACACCTTC
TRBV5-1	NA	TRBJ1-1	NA	CASSQDTPGEAFF	TGCGCCAGCAGCCAGGACACCCCCGGAGAAGCTTTCTTT
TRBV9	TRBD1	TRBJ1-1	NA	CASSVRQGGGEAFF	TGTGCCAGCAGCGTCCGACAGGGTGGGGGTGAAGCTTTCTTT
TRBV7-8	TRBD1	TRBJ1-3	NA	CASSLETQGVTIYF	TGTGCCAGCAGCTTAGAAACTCAGGGGGTGACCATATATTTT
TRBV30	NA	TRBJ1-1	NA	CAWQDRNTEAFF	TGTGCCTGGCAGGACAGAAACACTGAAGCTTTCTTT
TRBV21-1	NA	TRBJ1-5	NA	CASSGSGHQPQHF	TGTGCCAGCAGCGGATCAGGGCATCAGCCCCAGCATTTT
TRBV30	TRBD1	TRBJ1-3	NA	CAWGTGAGNTIYF	TGTGCCTGGGGGACAGGAGCTGGAAACACCATATATTTT
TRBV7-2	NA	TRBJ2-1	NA	CASSQGRAQYNEQFF	TGTGCCAGCAGCCAGGGCCGGGCCCAATACAATGAGCAGTTCTTC
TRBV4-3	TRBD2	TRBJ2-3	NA	CASSQDFGTRDTQYF	TGCGCCAGCAGCCAAGATTTCGGGACTAGAGATACGCAGTATTTT
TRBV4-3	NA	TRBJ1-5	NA	CASSQDHGSQPQHF	TGCGCCAGCAGCCAAGATCACGGGAGTCAGCCCCAGCATTTT
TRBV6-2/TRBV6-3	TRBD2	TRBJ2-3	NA	CASSARLAGADTQYF	TGTGCCAGCAGTGCCCGACTAGCGGGGGCAGATACGCAGTATTTT
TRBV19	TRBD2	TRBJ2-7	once	CASSISAGGSYEQYF	TGTGCCAGTAGTATTAGTGCGGGAGGGTCCTACGAGCAGTACTTC
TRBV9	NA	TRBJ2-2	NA	CASSLTRNTGELFF	TGTGCCAGCAGCCTAACCCGGAACACCGGGGAGCTGTTTTTT
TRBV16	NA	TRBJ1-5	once	CASSQYEASVHF	TGTGCCAGCAGCCAATACGAGGCCTCAGTGCATTTT
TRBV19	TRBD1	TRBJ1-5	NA	CASSLRPTGAGRGNQPQHF	TGTGCCAGTAGTTTGCGACCGACAGGGGCAGGGAGGGGCAATCAGCCCCAGCATTTT
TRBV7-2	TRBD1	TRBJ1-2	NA	CASSQHRGTYGYTF	TGTGCCAGCAGCCAACACAGGGGGACGTATGGCTACACCTTC
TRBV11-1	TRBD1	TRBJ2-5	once	CASSPRGPETQYF	TGTGCCAGCAGCCCCAGGGGGCCGGAGACCCAGTACTTC
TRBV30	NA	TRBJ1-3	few	CAWSVRQDAGNTIYF	TGTGCCTGGAGTGTAAGACAGGACGCTGGAAACACCATATATTTT
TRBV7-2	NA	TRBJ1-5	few	CASSREWSQPQHF	TGTGCCAGCAGCCGGGAGTGGAGTCAGCCCCAGCATTTT
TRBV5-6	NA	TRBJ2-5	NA	CASSPPTEYQETQYF	TGTGCCAGCAGCCCACCGACAGAGTACCAAGAGACCCAGTACTTC
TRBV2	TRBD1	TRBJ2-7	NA	CASSPDRGRICF	TGTGCCAGCAGTCCGGACAGGGGGCGGATTTGCTTC
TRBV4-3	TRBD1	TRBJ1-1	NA	CASSQEADRLYEAFF	TGCGCCAGCAGCCAAGAAGCGGACAGGCTTTATGAAGCTTTCTTT
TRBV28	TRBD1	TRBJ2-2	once	CASSLRTGGLGELFF	TGTGCCAGCAGTTTACGCACAGGGGGCCTGGGGGAGCTGTTTTTT
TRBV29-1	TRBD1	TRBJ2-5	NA	CSVDKGQVETQYF	TGCAGCGTTGACAAGGGACAGGTGGAGACCCAGTACTTC
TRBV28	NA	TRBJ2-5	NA	CASRTPQETQYF	TGTGCCAGCAGGACTCCCCAAGAGACCCAGTACTTC